This TCR beta chain was sequenced in a study of OX40 agonist ivuxolimab in advanced cancers. General study findings and limits: Among patients with partial responses at 0.1-3.0 mg/kg, clonal expansion was among the lowest.

Some clones are missing from TCRdb's copy, which holds only in-frame ones; the method was immunoSEQ multiplex PCR. Counted here are tens of thousands of clones, 70% to 90% occurring once; the ten biggest clones make up 1.9%. This CDR3 comprises 18 residues. Trimming took 1 base from V and 0 from J, leaving 13 bases between them. The germline V gene has CDR1 SGHTA and CDR2 FQGTGA. With respect to this clone: As yet, its antigen is unknown.

The sequences come from CD4+ or CD8+ T cells sorted from blood, collected in a trial of the OX40 agonist ivuxolimab. This clonotype originated in an adult with an advanced solid tumor such as melanoma, head and neck, liver or kidney cancer. This chain joins TRBV7-3 and TRBJ2-6; D not certain. As DNA, the CDR3 is TGTGCCAGCAGCTTAAGCCCCCCCAACCTCTCTGGGGCCAACGTCCTGACTTTC. Translating it yields CASSLSPPNLSGANVLTF.